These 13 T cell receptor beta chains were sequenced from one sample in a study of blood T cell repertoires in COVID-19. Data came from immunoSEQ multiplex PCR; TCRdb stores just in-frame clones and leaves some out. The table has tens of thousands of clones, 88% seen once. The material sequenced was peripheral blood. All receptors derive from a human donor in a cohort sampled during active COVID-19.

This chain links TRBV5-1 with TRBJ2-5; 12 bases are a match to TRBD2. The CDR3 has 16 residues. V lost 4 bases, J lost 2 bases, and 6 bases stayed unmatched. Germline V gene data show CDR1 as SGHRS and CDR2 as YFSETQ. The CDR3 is CASSTGLAGTQETQYF. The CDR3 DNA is TGCGCCAGCAGCACAGGACTAGCGGGGACTCAAGAGACCCAGTACTTC.

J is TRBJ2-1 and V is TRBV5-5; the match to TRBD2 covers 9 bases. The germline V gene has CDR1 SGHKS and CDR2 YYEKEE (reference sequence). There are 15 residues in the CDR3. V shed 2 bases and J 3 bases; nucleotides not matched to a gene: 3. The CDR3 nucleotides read TGTGCCAGCAGCTTAAATAGCGGGAGCTACAATGAGCAGTTCTTC. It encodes CASSLNSGSYNEQFF. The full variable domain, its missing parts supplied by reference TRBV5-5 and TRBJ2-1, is DAGVTQSPTHLIKTRGQQVTLRCSPISGHKSVSWYQQVLGQGPQFIFQYYEKEERGRGNFPDRFSARQFPNYSSELNVNALLLGDSALYLCASSLNSGSYNEQFFGPGTRLTVL.

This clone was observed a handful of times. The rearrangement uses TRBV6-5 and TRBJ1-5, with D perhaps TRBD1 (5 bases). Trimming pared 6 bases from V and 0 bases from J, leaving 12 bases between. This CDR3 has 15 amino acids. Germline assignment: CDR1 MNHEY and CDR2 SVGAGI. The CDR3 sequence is CASSYQGNSNQPQHF. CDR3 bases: TGTGCCAGCAGCTACCAGGGAAATAGCAATCAGCCCCAGCATTTT.

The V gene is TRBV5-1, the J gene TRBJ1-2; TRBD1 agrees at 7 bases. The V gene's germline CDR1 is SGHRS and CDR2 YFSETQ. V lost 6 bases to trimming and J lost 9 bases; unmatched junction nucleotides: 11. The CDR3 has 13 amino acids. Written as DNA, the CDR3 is TGCGCCAGCACCTCAACCGGGACAGATAGCTACACCTTC. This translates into CASTSTGTDSYTF.

The DNA of the CDR3 is TGTGCCAGCAGCTTAGGCCCTAGCGGGGGCAACAATGAGCAGTTCTTC. Its translation: CASSLGPSGGNNEQFF. The V and J genes are TRBV7-2 and TRBJ2-1; 10 nucleotides line up with TRBD2. After removal of 1 base from V and 5 bases from J, the junction contained 5 bases not matched to a gene. The length of the CDR3 is 16 residues. Per the germline V gene, CDR1 is SGHTA and CDR2 is FQGNSA. The variable domain in full, with the rest retrieved from reference TRBV7-2 and TRBJ2-1, is GAGVSQSPSNKVTEKGKDVELRCDPISGHTALYWYRQSLGQGLEFLIYFQGNSAPDKSGLPSDRFSAERTGGSVSTLTIQRTQQEDSAVYLCASSLGPSGGNNEQFFGPGTRLTVL.

CDR3 sequence: CASSQAPGQGMYEQFF. The CDR3, as DNA: TGCGCCAGCAGCCAAGCACCGGGACAGGGGATGTATGAGCAGTTCTTC. V is TRBV4-1 and J is TRBJ2-1, with 10 nucleotides matching TRBD1. Germline V gene lookup returns CDR1 MGHRA and CDR2 YSYEKL. The CDR3 length is 16 residues. The trim removed 1 base at V and 8 bases at J, leaving 8 bases unmatched.

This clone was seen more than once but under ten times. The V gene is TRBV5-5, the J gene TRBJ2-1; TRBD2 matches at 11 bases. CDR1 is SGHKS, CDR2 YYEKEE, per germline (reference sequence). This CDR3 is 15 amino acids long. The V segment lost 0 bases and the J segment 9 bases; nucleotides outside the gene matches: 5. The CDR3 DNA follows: TGTGCCAGCAGCTTGGGACTAGCGGGATTGGGTGAGCAGTTCTTC. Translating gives CASSLGLAGLGEQFF.

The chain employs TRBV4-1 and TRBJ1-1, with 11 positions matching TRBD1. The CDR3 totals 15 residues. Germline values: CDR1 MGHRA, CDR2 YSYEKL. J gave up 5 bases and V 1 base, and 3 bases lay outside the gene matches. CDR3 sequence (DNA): TGCGCCAGCAGCCAAGCCGGGACAGGGGGAACTGAAGCTTTCTTT. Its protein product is CASSQAGTGGTEAFF.

CDR3 sequence: CASSFFGSVETQYF. The CDR3 DNA reads TGTGCCAGCAGTTTCTTCGGGAGCGTGGAGACCCAGTACTTC. The chain is built from TRBV28 and TRBJ2-5; D is possibly TRBD2 (6 bases). The CDR3 is 14 amino acids. The germline V and J ends were trimmed by 3 bases and 5 bases, with 13 bases remaining between them. CDR1 is MDHEN and CDR2 is SYDVKM in the germline V gene.

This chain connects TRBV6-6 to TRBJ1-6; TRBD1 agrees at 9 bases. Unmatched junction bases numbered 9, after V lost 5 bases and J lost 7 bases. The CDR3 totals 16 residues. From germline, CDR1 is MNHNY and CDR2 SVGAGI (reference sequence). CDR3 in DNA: TGTGCCAGCAGTCCAGGGGACAGGGCGGGGAATTCACCCCTCCACTTT. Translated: CASSPGDRAGNSPLHF.

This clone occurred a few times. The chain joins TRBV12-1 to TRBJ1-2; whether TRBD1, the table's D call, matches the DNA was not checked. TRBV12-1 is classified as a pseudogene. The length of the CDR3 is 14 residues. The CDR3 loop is CASSFGGPDYGYTF. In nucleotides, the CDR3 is TGTGCCAGCAGCTTTGGGGGGCCCGACTATGGCTACACCTTC.

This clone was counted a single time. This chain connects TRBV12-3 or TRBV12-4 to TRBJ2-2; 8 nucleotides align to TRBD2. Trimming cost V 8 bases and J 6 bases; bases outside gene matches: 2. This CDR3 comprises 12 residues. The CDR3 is CASGGGSGELFF. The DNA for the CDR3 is TGTGCCAGCGGCGGGGGGTCCGGGGAGCTGTTTTTT.

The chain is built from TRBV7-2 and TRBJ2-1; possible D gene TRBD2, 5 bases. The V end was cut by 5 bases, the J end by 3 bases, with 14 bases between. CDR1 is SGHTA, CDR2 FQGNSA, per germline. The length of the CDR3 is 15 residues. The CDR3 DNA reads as TGTGCCAGCAGCAGGCGGGCCGGGGTCTACAATGAGCAGTTCTTC. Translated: CASSRRAGVYNEQFF.